The rows below give T cell receptor beta chains drawn from one sample of a study of identical twins. One entry per CDR3 protein results from TCRdb running MiXCR on the 5' RACE reads. The data contain about 330,000 distinct CDR3 sequences, approximately 13% of them seen just once; the ten biggest clones take up 7.2%. The sample also formed part of further work on yellow fever vaccine responses in identical twins.

Sequenced sample: CD8+ T cells sorted from blood. The receptors originated from a woman in her late teens or twenties in good health. Each CDR3 is given with its conserved first and last residue. The D gene is left open where the match is weak. The size of a clone is reported for some rows only, either as once, few or many, or as a class for expanded clones.

>TRBV11-2|few|NA|TRBJ1-4
CASSLDHSEKLFF
TGTGCCAGCAGCTTAGATCATAGTGAAAAACTGTTTTTT
>TRBV20-1|many|TRBD2|TRBJ2-1
CSARDLATGGPGSEQFF
TGCAGTGCTAGAGATCTTGCGACGGGGGGACCTGGCAGTGAGCAGTTCTTC
>TRBV3-1|few|NA|TRBJ2-3
CASSLSGTEDTQYF
TGTGCCAGCAGCCTTAGCGGAACCGAGGATACGCAGTATTTT
>TRBV27|few|TRBD1|TRBJ2-7
CASSRPRTGNGTYEQYF
TGTGCCAGCAGCCGACCTCGGACAGGGAACGGGACCTACGAGCAGTACTTC
>TRBV14|few|TRBD1|TRBJ2-1
CASSQIGQGAQDEQFF
TGTGCCAGCAGCCAAATCGGGCAGGGGGCGCAGGATGAGCAGTTCTTC
>TRBV28|few|TRBD2|TRBJ2-7
CASSTGLAGAGEQYF
TGTGCCAGCAGTACGGGACTAGCGGGAGCGGGCGAGCAGTACTTC
>TRBV7-9|NA|NA|TRBJ2-5
CASSSNQGWETQYF
TGTGCCAGCAGTTCGAATCAGGGATGGGAGACCCAGTACTTC
>TRBV27|few|NA|TRBJ2-7
CASSPTDWSGPYEQYF
TGTGCCAGCAGTCCAACTGACTGGAGTGGGCCCTACGAGCAGTACTTC
>TRBV27|few|TRBD2|TRBJ2-1
CASSLFNLAGGQGPYNEQFF
TGTGCCAGCAGTTTATTCAACCTAGCGGGGGGACAGGGACCCTACAATGAGCAGTTCTTC
>TRBV7-9|many|NA|TRBJ1-4
CASSTRRLELFF
TGTGCCAGCAGCACGAGACGATTGGAACTGTTTTTT
>TRBV2|NA|NA|TRBJ2-3
CASTPGPDTQYF
TGTGCCAGCACCCCCGGTCCAGATACGCAGTATTTT
>TRBV6-5|few|NA|TRBJ2-5
CASSYSNRMGTQYF
TGTGCCAGCAGTTACTCGAACCGGATGGGGACCCAGTACTTC
>TRBV29-1|many|NA|TRBJ2-6
CSAYSGANVLTF
TGCAGCGCGTACTCTGGGGCCAACGTCCTGACTTTC
>TRBV7-9|few|NA|TRBJ1-1
CASTPDRWDTEAFF
TGTGCCAGCACCCCTGATAGGTGGGACACTGAAGCTTTCTTT
>TRBV3-1|many|NA|TRBJ2-1
CASSQVVTNEQFF
TGTGCCAGCAGCCAAGTGGTAACTAATGAGCAGTTCTTC
>TRBV7-6|many|NA|TRBJ2-3
CASSSVRGRGTDTQYF
TGTGCCAGCAGCTCCGTCCGGGGGCGCGGCACAGATACGCAGTATTTT
>TRBV4-1|NA|NA|TRBJ1-3
CASSQERGSGNTIYF
TGCGCCAGCAGCCAAGAGAGGGGCTCTGGAAACACCATATATTTT
>TRBV5-1|NA|TRBD2|TRBJ2-3
CASSLAGMVAGGNTDTQYF
TGCGCCAGCAGCTTGGCCGGCATGGTAGCGGGAGGGAACACAGATACGCAGTATTTT
>TRBV9|NA|TRBD1|TRBJ1-1
CASSDPRLRDRNTEAFF
TGTGCCAGCAGCGACCCCCGACTCCGGGACAGGAACACTGAAGCTTTCTTT
>TRBV6-1|many|TRBD1|TRBJ1-1
CASGRQGSNTEAFF
TGTGCCAGCGGAAGACAGGGGTCGAACACTGAAGCTTTCTTT
>TRBV15|few|NA|TRBJ2-3
CATSRDSGQITDTQYF
TGTGCCACCAGCAGAGATTCAGGACAAATCACAGATACGCAGTATTTT
>TRBV12-3/TRBV12-4|NA|NA|TRBJ2-2
CASSLAWSGAGELFF
TGTGCCAGCAGTTTAGCCTGGTCGGGGGCCGGGGAGCTGTTTTTT